This T cell receptor beta chain emerged from a study of T cell repertoires in cytomegalovirus infection. Study-wide context: Used in the study were CMV epitopes, some recently identified and HLA-C-restricted, others well-studied and HLA-B-restricted. In public TCR beta signatures, there were indications of both CMV infection and matching HLA type. Study-wide results and caveats: Predominance within the ex vivo response was attributable to HLA-C-restricted CMV-specific TCR beta clonotypes.

V lost 6 bases to trimming and J lost 4 bases; unmatched junction nucleotides: 7. This CDR3 spans 14 amino acids. From germline, CDR1 is LNHDA and CDR2 SQIVND (reference sequence). Using its own MiXCR run on the reads, TCRdb lists one record per CDR3 protein. The table lists approximately 600,000 distinct CDR3 sequences, 40% of them singletons. At least ten counts were recorded for this clonotype. The antigen is undetermined. The sequencing used cultured PBMCs, collected from culture after CMV antigen stimulation. The rearrangement links TRBV19 to TRBJ1-1; TRBD1 aligns across 8 bases. This receptor was taken from a human donor in good health (CMV status not recorded). Some clones in this sample may be carry-over from other donors' samples. The CDR3 nucleotides are TGTGCCAGTAGAAGACAGGGGTCTGTCACTGAAGCTTTCTTT. The encoded protein is CASRRQGSVTEAFF.